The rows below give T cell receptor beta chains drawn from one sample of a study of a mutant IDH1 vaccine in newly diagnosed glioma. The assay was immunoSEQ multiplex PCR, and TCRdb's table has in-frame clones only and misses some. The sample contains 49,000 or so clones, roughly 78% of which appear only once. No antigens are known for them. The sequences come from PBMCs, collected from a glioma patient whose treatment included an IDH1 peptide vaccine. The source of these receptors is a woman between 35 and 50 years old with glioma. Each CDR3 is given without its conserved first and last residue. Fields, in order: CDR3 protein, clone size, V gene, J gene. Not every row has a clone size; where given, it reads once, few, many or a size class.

cdr3_aa: ASSEHPPVRPPFRDRNSPLH
clone_size: -
v_call: TRBV4-1
j_call: TRBJ1-6

cdr3_aa: ASSRRQAVEAF
clone_size: -
v_call: TRBV6-5
j_call: TRBJ1-1

cdr3_aa: ASSPQQGGLNTEAF
clone_size: -
v_call: TRBV7-9
j_call: TRBJ1-1

cdr3_aa: ASTRANQETQY
clone_size: -
v_call: TRBV18
j_call: TRBJ2-5

cdr3_aa: ASSLDHNTIY
clone_size: -
v_call: TRBV5-1
j_call: TRBJ1-3

cdr3_aa: ASSQDDTDTQY
clone_size: few
v_call: TRBV4-1
j_call: TRBJ2-3

cdr3_aa: ASRRQGGLNQPQH
clone_size: -
v_call: TRBV6-1
j_call: TRBJ1-5

cdr3_aa: ASSLEEGNYGYT
clone_size: -
v_call: TRBV11-2
j_call: TRBJ1-2

cdr3_aa: ASSQDASAGPGELF
clone_size: -
v_call: TRBV4-2
j_call: TRBJ2-2

cdr3_aa: ASSAGSSEKLF
clone_size: -
v_call: TRBV7-6
j_call: TRBJ1-4

cdr3_aa: ASSRGVITEAF
clone_size: -
v_call: TRBV7-2
j_call: TRBJ1-1

cdr3_aa: ASSLETSGAIQY
clone_size: -
v_call: TRBV5-1
j_call: TRBJ2-4

cdr3_aa: ASSPRQLGPNEQF
clone_size: -
v_call: TRBV14
j_call: TRBJ2-1

cdr3_aa: ASSSTSQETQY
clone_size: -
v_call: TRBV5-6
j_call: TRBJ2-5

cdr3_aa: ASSLGQANTEAF
clone_size: -
v_call: TRBV5-1
j_call: TRBJ1-1

cdr3_aa: ASRDPGGLNYGYT
clone_size: few
v_call: TRBV6-5
j_call: TRBJ1-2

cdr3_aa: ASSSLPDRGYT
clone_size: -
v_call: TRBV6-6
j_call: TRBJ1-2

cdr3_aa: ASSHGQGRNTGELF
clone_size: once
v_call: TRBV14
j_call: TRBJ2-2

cdr3_aa: ASSLGSNEKLF
clone_size: -
v_call: TRBV5-1
j_call: TRBJ1-4

cdr3_aa: ASSWGQGGTDTQY
clone_size: -
v_call: TRBV6-5
j_call: TRBJ2-3

cdr3_aa: ASTYRGGTGYT
clone_size: -
v_call: TRBV27
j_call: TRBJ1-2

cdr3_aa: ASSPPSTGGNSPLH
clone_size: -
v_call: TRBV18
j_call: TRBJ1-6

cdr3_aa: ASSLDRGFMNTEAF
clone_size: -
v_call: TRBV5-1
j_call: TRBJ1-1

cdr3_aa: ASSLDGTGLGTQY
clone_size: -
v_call: TRBV5-5
j_call: TRBJ2-5